One sample yielded the 26 T cell receptor beta chains listed below, sequenced in a study of blood T cell repertoires in COVID-19. Measured with immunoSEQ multiplex PCR; TCRdb has only the in-frame clones, and not every one. The data hold roughly 120,000 clones, with around four fifths observed a single time. Material for sequencing was peripheral blood. The receptor source for this set is a woman aged 55-70 years with acute or convalescent COVID-19.

This sequence joins TRBV6-2 or TRBV6-3 and TRBJ1-1; possible D gene TRBD1, 5 bases. Trimming pared 2 bases from V and 4 bases from J, leaving 17 bases between. The CDR3 covers 16 residues. CDR1 is MNHEY, CDR2 SVGEGT, per germline. The CDR3 nucleotides are TGTGCCAGCAGTTACGGGTATGGGGCCCTCATCACTGAAGCTTTCTTT. Translating gives CASSYGYGALITEAFF.

The gene calls are TRBV28 and TRBJ1-2; 9 nucleotides align to TRBD1. V lost 6 bases, J lost 7 bases, and 9 bases stayed unmatched. The CDR3 extends over 14 amino acids. Germline V CDR1 and CDR2: MDHEN, SYDVKM. The CDR3 DNA reads as TGTGCCAGCAGCCGGGACAGGGAAGGTGCTGGCTACACCTTC. This encodes CASSRDREGAGYTF.

This clone was seen a handful of times. CDR3 in DNA: TGTGCCAGCACTCGGGGGAATCTCTATGGCTACACCTTC. It is translated as CASTRGNLYGYTF. The chain carries TRBV2 and TRBJ1-2, with TRBD1 as a possible D gene (5 bases). The CDR3 is 13 amino acids. The germline V gene encodes CDR1 SNHLY and CDR2 FYNNEI. Trimming cost V 7 bases and J 4 bases, with 13 bases left between them.

The CDR3 DNA reads TGCGCCAGCAGCTTGGGGAGCACCGGGGAGCTGTTTTTT. It translates to CASSLGSTGELFF. The rearrangement uses TRBV5-1 and TRBJ2-2, with D uncertain. Germline V gene data show CDR1 as SGHRS and CDR2 as YFSETQ. The CDR3 spans 13 residues. With 0 bases removed from V and 4 bases from J, the gap between germline ends came to 4 bases.

This rearrangement joins TRBV5-1 to TRBJ1-2, with 7 bases matching TRBD1. Germline values: CDR1 SGHRS, CDR2 YFSETQ. This CDR3 has 13 residues. The junction had 4 bases not matched to a gene; V was cut back by 5 bases and J by 3 bases. The CDR3 DNA is TGCGCCAGCAGTTACCAGGGGGACTATGGCTACACCTTC. As protein: CASSYQGDYGYTF.

The chain links TRBV2 to TRBJ2-2, with D perhaps matching TRBD2 (6 bases). This CDR3 comprises 14 residues. CDR1 is SNHLY and CDR2 is FYNNEI in the germline V gene. Deletions cut 3 bases from V and 4 bases from J, with 9 bases between. CDR3 coding DNA: TGTGCCAGCAGTGAGGGGGGAGCCACCGGGGAGCTGTTTTTT. Its translation is CASSEGGATGELFF.

This chain joins TRBV9 and TRBJ2-7; D is possibly TRBD2 (6 bases). The CDR3 length is 12 residues. Between the trimmed V and J ends, which lost 3 bases and 4 bases, there was a span of 8 bases. Germline lookup yields CDR1 SGDLS and CDR2 YYNGEE. The CDR3 nucleotides read TGTGCCAGCAGCGGTGGGGGGTACGAGCAGTACTTC. Its translation is CASSGGGYEQYF.

The J gene is TRBJ1-2, the V gene TRBV7-2, with D perhaps matching TRBD1 (5 bases). Germline CDR1 is SGHTA and CDR2 is FQGNSA. V was cut by 2 bases and J by 3 bases, with 10 bases left in between. This CDR3 has 14 amino acids. CDR3 sequence: CASSLLPGDYGYTF. The CDR3 DNA follows: TGTGCCAGCAGCTTACTTCCGGGGGACTATGGCTACACCTTC.

This chain uses TRBV18 with TRBJ2-3, with D tentatively TRBD2 (7 bases). In germline, CDR1 is KGHSH, CDR2 LQKENI. Trimming shortened V by 0 bases and J by 5 bases, and 15 bases separated the two germline ends. The CDR3 consists of 16 residues. The DNA for the CDR3 is TGTGCCAGCTCACCACCTGTGGGGGGGCCGAGAGATACGCAGTATTTT. This codes for CASSPPVGGPRDTQYF.

This chain links TRBV5-5 with TRBJ1-4, with 7 nucleotides matching TRBD1. The germline CDR1 and CDR2 sequences are SGHKS and YYEKEE (reference sequence). J was trimmed by 8 bases and V by 3 bases; bases with no gene match: 7. This CDR3 has 14 residues. This CDR3 is CASSWPGTEEKLFF. The CDR3 nucleotides are TGTGCCAGCAGCTGGCCTGGGACAGAGGAAAAACTGTTTTTT.

This chain joins TRBV4-1 and TRBJ1-6; possibly TRBD1 for D (6 bases). Germline V gene data show CDR1 as MGHRA and CDR2 as YSYEKL. CDR3 length: 12 amino acids. Trimming removed 1 base from V and 14 bases from J, with 9 bases in between. The CDR3 spells CASSQAQGTLHF. CDR3 DNA: TGCGCCAGCAGCCAAGCACAGGGCACCCTCCACTTT.

This chain joins TRBV5-6 and TRBJ1-2; no definite D call. The CDR3 length is 15 residues. The germline V and J ends were trimmed by 0 bases and 4 bases, with 13 bases remaining between them. In germline, CDR1 is SGHDT, CDR2 YYEEEE. DNA of the CDR3: TGTGCCAGCAGCTTGGATGGCAGCCGGGGCTATGGCTACACCTTC. Protein product: CASSLDGSRGYGYTF.

This clone turned up a few times. The rearrangement links TRBV18 to TRBJ2-7; 10 bases map to TRBD1. V trimming: 3 bases; J trimming: 1 base; junction bases outside the gene matches: 12. CDR1 is KGHSH, CDR2 LQKENI, per germline. CDR3 length: 18 amino acids. DNA of the CDR3: TGTGCCAGCTCACCGAAACCCGGGACAGGGGCGTTTTCCTACGAGCAGTACTTC. It specifies CASSPKPGTGAFSYEQYF.

CDR3 loop: CASSSRGPNTEAFF. The CDR3 DNA is TGTGCCAGCAGTTCGCGGGGCCCGAACACTGAAGCTTTCTTT. This rearrangement joins TRBV6-6 to TRBJ1-1; TRBD1 might be the D (5 bases). The length of the CDR3 is 14 residues. The germline CDR1 and CDR2 sequences are MNHNY and SVGAGI (reference sequence). The ends were cut back, 4 bases at V and 1 base at J, with 10 bases in the middle.

The J gene is TRBJ2-7, the V gene TRBV29-1; weak D call: TRBD2 (5 bases). The CDR3 contains 13 residues. The V end was cut by 3 bases, the J end by 1 base, with 10 bases between. The V gene's germline CDR1 is SQVTM and CDR2 ANQGSEA. The CDR3 DNA reads TGCAGCGTTGAGCACCGGGGTTCCTACGAGCAGTACTTC. The encoded protein is CSVEHRGSYEQYF.

The genes are TRBV19 and TRBJ1-5; D is ambiguous. Between the trimmed V and J ends, which lost 6 bases and 3 bases, there was a span of 12 bases. The CDR3 spans 14 residues. Germline loops: CDR1 LNHDA, CDR2 SQIVND (reference sequence). The CDR3 nucleotides are TGTGCCAGTAGCATGGGCCAATTCAATCAGCCCCAGCATTTT. Its translation: CASSMGQFNQPQHF.

This sequence joins TRBV5-1 and TRBJ2-5, with TRBD1 matching 11 bases. Germline trimming cut 0 bases from V and 4 bases from J; bases unmatched to any gene: 2. CDR1 is SGHRS and CDR2 is YFSETQ in the germline V gene. This CDR3 is 15 amino acids long. CDR3 residues: CASSLAGQGGETQYF. The CDR3 DNA is TGCGCCAGCAGCTTGGCGGGACAGGGGGGAGAGACCCAGTACTTC.

The V call is TRBV19, the J call TRBJ2-7; 7 nucleotides align to TRBD1. CDR3 length: 13 residues. Trimming took 4 bases from V and 5 from J; bases not matched to a gene: 5. Germline V CDR1 and CDR2: LNHDA, SQIVND (reference sequence). The CDR3 here is CASSNLDRDEQYF. The DNA of the CDR3 is TGTGCCAGTAGTAACCTTGACAGGGACGAGCAGTACTTC.

The rearrangement links TRBV9 to TRBJ1-4; the match to TRBD1 covers 7 bases. V lost 0 bases to trimming and J lost 10 bases; unmatched junction nucleotides: 9. Germline lookup yields CDR1 SGDLS and CDR2 YYNGEE. The CDR3 totals 15 residues. CDR3 DNA sequence: TGTGCCAGCAGCGTAGGGTCCGGGACAGCCTCAAAACTGTTTTTT. Encoded protein: CASSVGSGTASKLFF. The whole variable domain, remainder taken from reference TRBV9 and TRBJ1-4, is DSGVTQTPKHLITATGQRVTLRCSPRSGDLSVYWYQQSLDQGLQFLIQYYNGEERAKGNILERFSAQQFPDLHSELNLSSLELGDSALYFCASSVGSGTASKLFFGSGTQLSVL.

The J gene is TRBJ1-2, the V gene TRBV6-2 or TRBV6-3, with D possibly being TRBD1 (6 bases). Between the trimmed V and J ends, which lost 2 bases and 2 bases, there was a span of 12 bases. Germline V gene data show CDR1 as MNHEY and CDR2 as SVGEGT. The CDR3 runs to 15 residues. The CDR3 reads CASSYQGPLNYGYTF. The CDR3 DNA reads TGTGCCAGCAGTTACCAGGGGCCACTAAACTATGGCTACACCTTC.

In nucleotides, the CDR3 is TGTGCCAGCAGACCCCCGGGTGAGCAGTCCTACGAGCAGTACTTC. Translating it yields CASRPPGEQSYEQYF. This rearrangement joins TRBV6-6 to TRBJ2-7; D unresolved. CDR3 length: 15 residues. Germline-derived CDR1 and CDR2 are MNHNY and SVGAGI (reference sequence). V was cut by 6 bases and J by 1 base, with 16 bases left in between.

The rearrangement joins TRBV7-9 to TRBJ2-3; 9 nucleotides match TRBD1. The CDR3 contains 15 residues. Germline CDR1 and CDR2: SEHNR and FQNEAQ (reference sequence). V was pared by 4 bases and J by 3 bases, with 5 bases of the junction left unmatched. The CDR3 DNA sequence: TGTGCCAGCAGCTCAACAGGGGGCGGGACAGATACGCAGTATTTT. The encoded protein is CASSSTGGGTDTQYF.

The chain has TRBV12-3 or TRBV12-4 and TRBJ2-7; TRBD1 aligns across 7 bases. The CDR3 covers 13 residues. With V trimmed by 6 bases and J by 6 bases, 8 bases remained unmatched. The CDR3 nucleotides read TGTGCCAGCAGGACGACAGGGTCCGGCGAGCAGTACTTC. It specifies CASRTTGSGEQYF.

This chain connects TRBV2 to TRBJ2-7; D ambiguous. CDR3 length equals 15 residues. CDR1 and CDR2 (germline): SNHLY, FYNNEI. Trimming removed 1 base at V and 0 bases at J, with 10 bases between. Written as DNA, the CDR3 is TGTGCCAGCAGTGAAGGCCAGAACCCCTCCTACGAGCAGTACTTC. Translating gives CASSEGQNPSYEQYF.

The V gene is TRBV10-3, the J gene TRBJ1-6, with TRBD1 matching 8 bases. This CDR3 is 16 amino acids long. Germline CDR1 ENHRY, CDR2 SYGVKD. V shed 0 bases and J 6 bases; nucleotides not matched to a gene: 4. CDR3 loop: CAISESGDRPNSPLHF. CDR3 DNA sequence: TGTGCCATCAGTGAGTCGGGGGACAGGCCTAATTCACCCCTCCACTTT.

CDR3 in amino acids: CASSIATGGVNNEQFF. DNA of the CDR3: TGTGCCAGTAGTATAGCGACAGGGGGGGTAAACAATGAGCAGTTCTTC. The rearrangement joins TRBV19 to TRBJ2-1; 9 bases match TRBD1. V lost 1 base, J lost 5 bases, and 6 bases stayed unmatched. Germline lookup yields CDR1 LNHDA and CDR2 SQIVND (reference sequence). CDR3 length: 16 residues.